The 2 T cell receptor beta chains reported below all come from one sample, sequenced in a study of CD8 T cells in ankylosing spondylitis. Overall study findings and caveats: Characteristic of ankylosing spondylitis blood, it appeared, was a TCR beta motif comprising eight highly homologous variants.

Their recognized antigens are unknown. TCRdb redid the calling of the 5' RACE reads with MiXCR, one entry per CDR3 protein. Altogether a few hundred thousand distinct CDR3 sequences are present, around 16% being singletons, with the ten largest covering approximately 46%. Material for sequencing was blood, either unsorted or a sorted T cell fraction (not recorded which). The receptor source for this set is a male donor with ankylosing spondylitis.

The V and J genes are TRBV3-1 and TRBJ2-3, with TRBD2 matching 10 bases. CDR3 size: 14 residues. J lost 6 bases, V lost 6 bases, and 6 bases had no gene match. The germline V gene has CDR1 LGHDT and CDR2 YNNKEL (reference sequence). CDR3 in amino acids: CASRGTSAKDTQYF. In DNA, the CDR3 is TGTGCCAGCAGAGGGACTAGCGCGAAGGATACGCAGTATTTT.

The chain carries TRBV5-1 and TRBJ1-1, with TRBD1 as a possible D gene (5 bases). This CDR3 spans 15 amino acids. From germline, CDR1 is SGHRS and CDR2 YFSETQ. The germline V and J ends were trimmed by 0 bases and 6 bases, with 15 bases remaining between them. The CDR3 protein is CASSLAGNQGAEAFF. The CDR3 coding sequence is TGCGCCAGCAGCTTGGCCGGAAACCAAGGGGCTGAAGCTTTCTTT. Full variable domain (rest looked up from reference TRBV5-1 and TRBJ1-1): KAGVTQTPRYLIKTRGQQVTLSCSPISGHRSVSWYQQTPGQGLQFLFEYFSETQRNKGNFPGRFSGRQFSNSRSEMNVSTLELGDSALYLCASSLAGNQGAEAFFGQGTRLTVV.